This entry lists 18 T cell receptor beta chains sequenced from one sample in a study of blood T cells in healthy people across ages. Sample-barcoded 5' priming and a J-beta primer mix drove a second PCR of about 6 to 12 cycles. TCRdb used MiXCR to reprocess the 5' RACE reads, holding one entry per CDR3 protein. Of over 600,000 distinct CDR3 sequences in the sample, roughly 46% were seen once. The sample taken for sequencing was blood. These receptors were taken from a man aged 80 or over in good health.

This clonotype was seen a handful of times. The chain links TRBV11-2 to TRBJ2-2; 7 positions agree with TRBD1. Unmatched junction bases numbered 14, after V lost 4 bases and J lost 6 bases. Germline assignment: CDR1 SGHAT and CDR2 FQNNGV. This CDR3 is 17 amino acids long. The CDR3, as DNA: TGTGCCAGCAGCTCATTAAACACGATTCAGGGGGCCGGGGAGCTGTTTTTT. It is translated as CASSSLNTIQGAGELFF. Together with reference TRBV11-2 and TRBJ2-2, the CDR3 gives the full variable domain: EAGVAQSPRYKIIEKRQSVAFWCNPISGHATLYWYQQILGQGPKLLIQFQNNGVVDDSQLPKDRFSAERLKGVDSTLKIQPAKLEDSAVYLCASSSLNTIQGAGELFFGEGSRLTVL.

V gene TRBV6-6 combines with J gene TRBJ1-2; TRBD1 agrees at 8 bases. This CDR3 spans 15 amino acids. J was trimmed by 2 bases and V by 2 bases; bases with no gene match: 4. The germline CDR1 and CDR2 sequences are MNHNY and SVGAGI (reference sequence). The CDR3 DNA reads as TGTGCCAGCAGTTACGTCTCAGGGGGCAACTATGGCTACACCTTC. Protein: CASSYVSGGNYGYTF.

V gene TRBV19 combines with J gene TRBJ1-1; perhaps TRBD1 as D (6 bases). The germline V and J ends were trimmed by 5 bases and 0 bases, with 13 bases remaining between them. The V gene's germline CDR1 is LNHDA and CDR2 SQIVND (reference sequence). CDR3 length: 15 residues. The CDR3 coding sequence is TGTGCCAGTAGTCCGCGCGGGGGCCTGAACACTGAAGCTTTCTTT. It specifies CASSPRGGLNTEAFF.

V gene TRBV7-2 combines with J gene TRBJ2-7; 13 positions match TRBD2. The CDR3 consists of 15 residues. Germline lookup yields CDR1 SGHTA and CDR2 FQGNSA. With V trimmed by 1 base and J by 6 bases, 3 bases remained unmatched. The CDR3 sequence is CASSLGTSGSPEQYF. DNA of the CDR3: TGTGCCAGCAGCTTAGGGACTAGCGGGAGTCCCGAGCAGTACTTC. Full variable domain (outside the CDR3, taken from reference TRBV7-2 and TRBJ2-7): GAGVSQSPSNKVTEKGKDVELRCDPISGHTALYWYRQSLGQGLEFLIYFQGNSAPDKSGLPSDRFSAERTGGSVSTLTIQRTQQEDSAVYLCASSLGTSGSPEQYFGPGTRLTVT.

This clonotype was picked up a small number of times. The V call is TRBV12-3 or TRBV12-4, the J call TRBJ2-7; D may be TRBD2 (6 bases). V gave up 6 bases and J gave up 0 bases, with 12 bases separating them. The CDR3 has 14 amino acids. For the CDR3, the DNA is TGTGCCAGCAGCCCCACGACTAGCTCCTACGAGCAGTACTTC. Its translation is CASSPTTSSYEQYF.

The chain uses TRBV30 and TRBJ2-1; TRBD2 matches 7 bases. Trimming at V came to 8 bases and at J to 5 bases, leaving 12 bases not matched to a gene. The CDR3 totals 14 residues. Germline lookup yields CDR1 GTSNPN and CDR2 SVGIG (reference sequence). The CDR3 nucleotides read TGTGCCGGGAATGGGGAGGGGAGCCACAATGAGCAGTTCTTC. This translates into CAGNGEGSHNEQFF. Together with reference TRBV30 and TRBJ2-1, the CDR3 gives the full variable domain: SQTIHQWPATLVQPVGSPLSLECTVEGTSNPNLYWYRQAAGRGLQLLFYSVGIGQISSEVPQNLSASRPQDRQFILSSKKLLLSDSGFYLCAGNGEGSHNEQFFGPGTRLTVL.

At least ten counts were recorded for this clonotype. The chain is built from TRBV6-1 and TRBJ2-3; D is perhaps TRBD1 (6 bases). V dropped 7 bases and J dropped 7 bases, with 18 bases sitting between them. This CDR3 region has 14 residues. Germline lookup yields CDR1 MNHNS and CDR2 SASEGT. CDR3 coding DNA: TGTGCCAGCACCGGGACACCTCCCTCTTATACGCAGTATTTT. This encodes CASTGTPPSYTQYF.

In this sample, this clonotype turned up once. The chain uses TRBV25-1 and TRBJ2-5; perhaps TRBD2 as D (5 bases). Germline loops: CDR1 MGHDK, CDR2 SYGVNS. This CDR3 has 14 amino acids. Trimming pared 2 bases from V and 4 bases from J, leaving 11 bases between. The chain's CDR3 is CASSEGISVETQYF. The DNA of the CDR3 is TGTGCCAGCAGTGAAGGTATTAGCGTAGAGACCCAGTACTTC.

Regarding this clonotype: Sequence at one end of the junction differs from germline and may be a read error. This chain joins TRBV11-3 and TRBJ2-3, with 11 bases lining up with TRBD2. CDR1 and CDR2 from the germline V gene are SGHNT and YENEEA. The CDR3 is made up of 17 amino acids. The DNA of the CDR3 is TGTGCCAGCAGCTTTTCCGGGACTAGCGGAAGCATAGATACGCAGTATTTT. As protein: CASSFSGTSGSIDTQYF.

This chain links TRBV19 with TRBJ2-3; TRBD2 agrees at 7 bases. Germline trimming cut 4 bases from V and 6 bases from J; bases unmatched to any gene: 10. Germline CDR1 reads LNHDA; CDR2 reads SQIVND (reference sequence). This CDR3 region has 15 residues. The CDR3 protein is CASSSSGTRGDTQYF. The CDR3 DNA follows: TGTGCCAGTAGTAGCAGCGGGACGAGAGGTGATACGCAGTATTTT.

This clonotype came up a few times. The gene calls are TRBV5-1 and TRBJ2-1, with a weak D call TRBD2 (7 bases). Germline V gene sequence: CDR1 SGHRS, CDR2 YFSETQ. The CDR3 sequence is 16 residues long. V gave up 0 bases and J gave up 7 bases, with 17 bases separating them. CDR3 sequence reads: CASSLVGGLAANEQFF. CDR3 DNA sequence: TGCGCCAGCAGCTTGGTGGGGGGGCTAGCGGCTAATGAGCAGTTCTTC.

The rearrangement joins TRBV29-1 to TRBJ1-2; tentative D call: TRBD1 (6 bases). The CDR3 contains 13 residues. V shed 6 bases and J shed 5 bases, with 16 bases lying between them. Germline CDR1 is SQVTM and CDR2 is ANQGSEA. This CDR3 is CSVGGRGSYGYTF. In nucleotides, the CDR3 is TGCAGCGTCGGGGGAAGGGGGTCTTATGGCTACACCTTC.

The chain links TRBV20-1 to TRBJ1-2; 7 bases match TRBD1. The length of the CDR3 is 14 residues. In germline, CDR1 is DFQATT, CDR2 SNEGSKA (reference sequence). DNA of the CDR3: TGCAGGGCTCCTCAAGGGGGCTCGGGCTATGGCTACACCTTC. It yields the protein CRAPQGGSGYGYTF.

Concerning this clonotype: A much more abundant neighbour one base away suggests this may be a read error. This sequence joins TRBV29-1 and TRBJ2-7; D possibly corresponds to TRBD1 (5 bases). Trimming stripped 6 bases from V and 2 bases from J, with 8 bases between. CDR3 length: 11 amino acids. CDR1 and CDR2 from the germline V gene are SQVTM and ANQGSEA. CDR3 coding DNA: TGCAGCGTCAGGGCAGCCTACGAGCAGTACTTC. Protein product: CSVRAAYEQYF.

V is TRBV6-6 and J is TRBJ1-5; 7 nucleotides agree with TRBD1. The V gene's germline CDR1 is MNHNY and CDR2 SVGAGI (reference sequence). The CDR3 length is 15 residues. Germline trimming cut 10 bases from V and 0 bases from J; bases unmatched to any gene: 9. This chain's CDR3 is CATRDRPNSNQPQHF. Written as DNA, the CDR3 is TGTGCCACCCGGGACAGACCGAATAGCAATCAGCCCCAGCATTTT.

The chain links TRBV11-3 to TRBJ2-1; no reliable D call. CDR3 length: 16 amino acids. V was cut by 1 base and J by 7 bases, with 17 bases left in between. Germline CDR1 reads SGHNT; CDR2 reads YENEEA. CDR3 loop: CASSLVSIEEWNEQFF. CDR3 DNA: TGTGCCAGCAGCTTAGTATCAATCGAAGAGTGGAATGAGCAGTTCTTC.

This clonotype was seen at least ten times. The chain links TRBV7-2 to TRBJ2-1; 8 bases agree with TRBD2. The CDR3 consists of 16 residues. The V gene's germline CDR1 is SGHTA and CDR2 FQGNSA. Losses at the gene ends were 1 base for V and 7 bases for J; bases not matched to a gene: 9. The CDR3 DNA reads TGTGCCAGCAGCTTAGAGGAGAGCGGGAGCAAAAATGAGCAGTTCTTC. Translation gives CASSLEESGSKNEQFF.

The V gene is TRBV4-2, the J gene TRBJ2-1; TRBD2 is a possible D gene (5 bases). CDR3 length: 13 amino acids. V was pared by 4 bases and J by 6 bases, with 10 bases between. Germline lookup yields CDR1 LGHNA and CDR2 YNFKEQ. The CDR3 coding sequence is TGTGCCAGCAGCCCGTCGGGGTTCAATGAGCAGTTCTTC. It is translated as CASSPSGFNEQFF.